This TCR beta chain was retrieved from a study of T cell responses to AZD1222 COVID-19 vaccine. Measured with immunoSEQ multiplex PCR; TCRdb has only the in-frame clones, and not every one. The sample lists 95,000 to 120,000 clones, 70% to 90% occurring once. V lost 0 bases to trimming and J lost 7 bases, with 12 bases between them. Germline V lookup: CDR1 MGHRA, CDR2 YSYEKL. The CDR3 consists of 15 residues. This specimen consisted of peripheral blood, obtained on day 0 of AZD1222 vaccination. The chain has TRBV4-1 and TRBJ1-4, with D unresolved. This clonotype was obtained from an adult in good health. CDR3: CASSQDQVDREKLFF. CDR3 coding DNA: TGCGCCAGCAGCCAAGATCAGGTGGATCGTGAAAAACTGTTTTTT.